One sample yielded the 20 T cell receptor beta chains listed below, sequenced in a study of beta chain features in type 1 diabetes. The isolated RNA, all of it, was reverse transcribed, so expressed TCRB transcripts were what got sequenced. Sequencing was performed with immunoSEQ multiplex PCR; in TCRdb, only in-frame clones are kept and a portion is missing. The table has under 450,000 clones, around 14% seen once. What was sequenced was naive CD4+ T cells from blood. The receptors stem from a man aged 25-45 years in good health.

The rearrangement joins TRBV15 to TRBJ2-3, with TRBD1 identical over 7 bases. V gave up 4 bases and J gave up 2 bases; unmatched junction bases: 12. Germline lookup yields CDR1 LNHNV and CDR2 YYDKDF (reference sequence). This CDR3 has 17 amino acids. The CDR3 DNA follows: TGTGCCACCAGCACCCTAGGGGGAAGGGGGCCCACAGATACGCAGTATTTT. Translated, it gives CATSTLGGRGPTDTQYF.

CDR3 DNA sequence: TGTGCCATCTTATCCGTGCGGGGGGCGAAAGCTTTCTTT. This encodes CAILSVRGAKAFF. This chain joins TRBV10-3 and TRBJ1-1, with D tentatively TRBD1 (6 bases). The germline gives CDR1 ENHRY, CDR2 SYGVKD. V lost 8 bases and J lost 9, with 19 bases in between. This CDR3 contains 13 residues.

This clone was counted only a few times. This chain links TRBV7-9 with TRBJ1-3; D not resolved. The CDR3 length is 13 residues. V lost 3 bases, J lost 4 bases, and 7 bases lay in between. Germline lookup yields CDR1 SEHNR and CDR2 FQNEAQ (reference sequence). CDR3 nucleotides: TGTGCCAGCAGCTTGGACGGCGGAAACACCATATATTTT. Its translation is CASSLDGGNTIYF.

This sequence joins TRBV29-1 and TRBJ2-1; tentatively, D is TRBD1 or TRBD2 (5 bases each). The CDR3 totals 13 residues. The V and J ends lost 4 bases and 4 bases respectively, with 11 bases between them. CDR1 is SQVTM and CDR2 is ANQGSEA in the germline V gene. The CDR3 reads CSVVGEGYNEQFF. CDR3 sequence (DNA): TGCAGCGTTGTGGGGGAAGGGTACAATGAGCAGTTCTTC.

This clone was recorded many times. CDR3 loop: CASSFASGAETQYF. The CDR3 coding sequence is TGTGCCAGCAGCTTTGCTAGCGGGGCGGAGACCCAGTACTTC. V and J are TRBV7-9 and TRBJ2-5; 9 bases agree with TRBD2. V lost 3 bases, J lost 5 bases, and 4 bases stayed unmatched. CDR1 and CDR2 (germline): SEHNR, FQNEAQ (reference sequence). CDR3 length: 14 residues.

This clone was counted a few times. The V and J genes are TRBV7-9 and TRBJ1-1; D gene unclear. CDR1 SEHNR and CDR2 FQNEAQ come from the germline V gene (reference sequence). The CDR3 is made up of 13 amino acids. The V end was cut by 9 bases, the J end by 1 base, with 12 bases between. The CDR3 DNA reads as TGTGCCAGAAGCCTTGGAGGGAACACTGAAGCTTTCTTT. This translates into CARSLGGNTEAFF.

This clone showed up just a few times. The chain couples TRBV7-2 to TRBJ2-6; 8 bases are a match to TRBD2. The CDR3 is made up of 14 amino acids. Germline assignment: CDR1 SGHTA and CDR2 FQGNSA. V was clipped by 7 bases and J by 2 bases; unmatched bases: 1. The CDR3 DNA sequence: TGTGCCAGCACCGGGAGGGCTGGGGCCAACGTCCTGACTTTC. Translating it yields CASTGRAGANVLTF.

The chain carries TRBV27 and TRBJ2-7, with D maybe TRBD1 (6 bases). Looked up from germline, CDR1 is MNHEY and CDR2 is SMNVEV (reference sequence). The CDR3 length is 15 residues. The germline V and J ends were trimmed by 4 bases and 2 bases, with 15 bases remaining between them. In DNA form, the CDR3 reads TGTGCCAGCAGTTCTTCAGGGGACCCCCCCTACGAGCAGTACTTC. As protein: CASSSSGDPPYEQYF.

This clone was observed a few times. The chain uses TRBV5-4 and TRBJ1-2, with D uncertain. The CDR3 runs to 13 residues. V was clipped by 4 bases and J by 0 bases, with 7 bases between them. The germline gives CDR1 SGHNT, CDR2 YYREEE (reference sequence). In DNA, the CDR3 is TGTGCCAGCAGCCGTGGGGCTAACTATGGCTACACCTTC. This sequence encodes CASSRGANYGYTF.

The chain links TRBV2 to TRBJ2-5, with D possibly matching TRBD1 (5 bases). The CDR3 is made up of 14 amino acids. V was cut by 7 bases and J by 2 bases, with 14 bases left in between. CDR1 SNHLY and CDR2 FYNNEI come from the germline V gene. The CDR3: CASTGRQTQETQYF. In DNA, the CDR3 is TGTGCCAGCACTGGTCGACAGACACAAGAGACCCAGTACTTC.

The V call is TRBV18, the J call TRBJ2-7; D unresolved. The CDR3 spans 19 residues. CDR1 KGHSH and CDR2 LQKENI come from the germline V gene. V lost 0 bases and J lost 2, with 23 bases in between. The CDR3 nucleotides are TGTGCCAGCTCACCACCACGTTTCGACTCCCTTAGCAGCCCCTACGAGCAGTACTTC. Translated: CASSPPRFDSLSSPYEQYF.

This clone was detected a few times. The rearrangement links TRBV23-1 to TRBJ2-2; 7 bases align to TRBD2. TRBV23-1 is an ORF, with its function uncertain. CDR3 size: 17 residues. J was trimmed by 5 bases and V by 4 bases; bases with no gene match: 13. CDR3 sequence: CASSLPREDTSTGELFF. The CDR3, as DNA: TGCGCCAGCAGTCTACCTCGGGAGGACACCTCAACCGGGGAGCTGTTTTTT.

The rearrangement links TRBV7-9 to TRBJ2-6; 7 bases match TRBD1. Germline V gene lookup returns CDR1 SEHNR and CDR2 FQNEAQ (reference sequence). Unmatched junction bases numbered 9, after V lost 5 bases and J lost 2 bases. This CDR3 is 17 amino acids long. The CDR3 loop reads CASSVGQASTGANVLTF. The CDR3 nucleotides read TGTGCCAGCAGCGTCGGACAGGCTTCGACTGGGGCCAACGTCCTGACTTTC.

This clone was detected a few times. Other DNA sequences in the same sample also yield this CDR3. This rearrangement joins TRBV9 to TRBJ2-5; no clear D gene. Trimming pared 0 bases from V and 2 bases from J, leaving 5 bases between. Germline values: CDR1 SGDLS, CDR2 YYNGEE. The CDR3 spans 13 residues. The CDR3 DNA is TGTGCCAGCAGCGTAGGCGGTCAAGAGACCCAGTACTTC. Encoded protein: CASSVGGQETQYF.

The chain links TRBV5-1 to TRBJ2-4; no clear D gene. V gave up 0 bases and J gave up 5 bases, with 6 bases separating them. There are 13 residues in the CDR3. Germline loops: CDR1 SGHRS, CDR2 YFSETQ. DNA of the CDR3: TGCGCCAGCAGCTTGGCTGGGGAAAACATTCAGTACTTC. Protein sequence: CASSLAGENIQYF.

This clone was found a few times. DNA for the CDR3: TGCAGCGTTGAAGGACCAGATACGCAGTATTTT. This gives the protein CSVEGPDTQYF. The J gene is TRBJ2-3, the V gene TRBV29-1; D is undetermined. There are 11 residues in the CDR3. In germline, CDR1 is SQVTM, CDR2 ANQGSEA. V lost 1 base and J 4 bases, leaving 3 bases between the germline ends.

The rearrangement links TRBV9 to TRBJ2-2, with D possibly matching TRBD1 (6 bases). CDR1 SGDLS and CDR2 YYNGEE come from the germline V gene. With 2 bases removed from V and 0 bases from J, the gap between germline ends came to 11 bases. This CDR3 comprises 16 residues. Here the CDR3 reads CASSVGQRSNTGELFF. Here the CDR3 DNA reads TGTGCCAGCAGCGTGGGACAACGCTCGAACACCGGGGAGCTGTTTTTT.

V is TRBV30 and J is TRBJ2-7; a possible D gene is TRBD2 (5 bases). The germline CDR1 and CDR2 sequences are GTSNPN and SVGIG (reference sequence). This CDR3 is 13 amino acids long. The CDR3 region has the DNA TGTGCCTGGTCCTCCCTTCGAGGGAAAGGTGTTATCGTC. Protein: CAWSSLRGKGVIV.

This clone occurred a few times. This chain links TRBV11-2 with TRBJ2-7; D uncertain. The V end lost 3 bases, the J end lost 4 bases, and 10 bases lay between the germline ends. Germline-derived CDR1 and CDR2 are SGHAT and FQNNGV. There are 13 residues in the CDR3. CDR3 coding DNA: TGTGCCAGCAGCTTGGACCCAGGATACGAGCAGTACTTC. Amino acid sequence: CASSLDPGYEQYF.

This clone has just a few counts. The rearrangement joins TRBV19 to TRBJ2-1, with 8 bases identical to TRBD1. The CDR3 has 15 residues. The ends lost 3 bases at V and 2 bases at J; junction bases unmatched: 3. In germline, CDR1 is LNHDA, CDR2 SQIVND (reference sequence). CDR3 sequence (DNA): TGTGCCAGTAGTATTGACAGGGGCCCCTACAATGAGCAGTTCTTC. Its translation is CASSIDRGPYNEQFF.